The entry that follows covers one TCR beta chain sequence. The antigen is undetermined. V trimming: 2 bases; J trimming: 0 bases; junction bases outside the gene matches: 13. The CDR3 extends over 19 amino acids. Germline V CDR1 and CDR2: SGHTA, FQGNSA. Assay used: immunoSEQ multiplex PCR; TCRdb lists only in-frame clones, some missing. The table includes under 40,000 clones, less than 75% detected once. This entry is derived from a study of radiotherapy plus CTLA-4 blockade in lung cancer. Findings of the study overall: The authors reported that early blood T cell clone dynamics, with interferon-beta, best predicted response.

The sample was peripheral blood, taken from a patient treated with radiotherapy plus ipilimumab. The source of this sequence is a human donor with non-small cell lung cancer who had stable disease on radiotherapy plus ipilimumab. The chain has TRBV7-2 and TRBJ2-3, with TRBD2 matching 8 bases. CDR3: CASSLPRGASGPSTDTQYF. The CDR3 DNA sequence: TGTGCCAGCAGCTTACCGCGGGGGGCTAGCGGACCTAGCACAGATACGCAGTATTTT.